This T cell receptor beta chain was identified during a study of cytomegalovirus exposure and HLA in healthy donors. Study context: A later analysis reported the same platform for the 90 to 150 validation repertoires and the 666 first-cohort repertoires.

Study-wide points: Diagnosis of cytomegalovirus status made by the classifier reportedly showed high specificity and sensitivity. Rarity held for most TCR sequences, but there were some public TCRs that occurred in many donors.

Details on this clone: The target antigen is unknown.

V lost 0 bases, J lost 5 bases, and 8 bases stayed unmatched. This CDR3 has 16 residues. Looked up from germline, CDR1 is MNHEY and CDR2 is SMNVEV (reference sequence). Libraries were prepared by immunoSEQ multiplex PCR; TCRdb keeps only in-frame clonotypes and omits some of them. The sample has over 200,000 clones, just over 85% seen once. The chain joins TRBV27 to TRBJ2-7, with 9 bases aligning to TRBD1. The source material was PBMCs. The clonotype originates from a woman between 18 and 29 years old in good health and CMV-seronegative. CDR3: CASSLSGDRAWNEQYF. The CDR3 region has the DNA TGTGCCAGCAGTTTATCCGGGGACAGGGCATGGAACGAGCAGTACTTC.